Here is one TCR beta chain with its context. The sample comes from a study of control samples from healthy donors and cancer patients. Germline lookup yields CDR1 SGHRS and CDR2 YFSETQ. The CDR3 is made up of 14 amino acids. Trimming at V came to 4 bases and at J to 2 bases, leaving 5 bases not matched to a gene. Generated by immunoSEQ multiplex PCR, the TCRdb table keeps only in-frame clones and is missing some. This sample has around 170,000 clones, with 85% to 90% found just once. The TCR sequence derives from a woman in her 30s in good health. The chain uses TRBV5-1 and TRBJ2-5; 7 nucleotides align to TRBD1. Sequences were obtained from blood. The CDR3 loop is CASSLGTAQETQYF. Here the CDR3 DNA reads TGCGCCAGCAGCCTAGGGACAGCTCAAGAGACCCAGTACTTC.